The 17 T cell receptor beta chains below come from one sample, sequenced in a study of circulating and synovial CD4+ cells in juvenile arthritis. Profiling relied on immunoSEQ multiplex PCR, and the TCRdb table lists in-frame clones only, not all of them. The sample lists some 33,000 clones; roughly 94% were seen once. The sample consisted of CD4+ T cells from blood. Receptors originate from a human donor with juvenile idiopathic arthritis.

This chain uses TRBV27 with TRBJ2-3; 10 positions match TRBD2. The J segment lost 6 bases and the V segment lost 3 bases, leaving 12 bases of the junction unmatched. The CDR3 has 17 residues. From germline, CDR1 is MNHEY and CDR2 SMNVEV (reference sequence). The CDR3 DNA is TGTGCCAGCAGTTTTAGCGCTAGCGGGGGCGGGGGGGATACGCAGTATTTT. It is translated as CASSFSASGGGGDTQYF.

The rearrangement links TRBV4-2 to TRBJ2-2, with TRBD1 as a possible D gene (6 bases). The CDR3 totals 16 residues. The V gene's germline CDR1 is LGHNA and CDR2 YNFKEQ. The V and J ends lost 0 bases and 1 base respectively, with 9 bases between them. The CDR3 bases are TGTGCCAGCAGCCAAGATGAGGACAGGAACACCGGGGAGCTGTTTTTT. Translation: CASSQDEDRNTGELFF.

This CDR3 is CASSLVREGTEAFF. The CDR3 DNA is TGTGCCAGCAGCTTGGTTAGGGAGGGCACTGAAGCTTTCTTT. The chain recombines TRBV5-6 with TRBJ1-1; no clear D. Germline V gives CDR1 SGHDT, CDR2 YYEEEE. CDR3 length equals 14 residues. The ends were cut back, 0 bases at V and 4 bases at J, with 10 bases in the middle.

The chain combines TRBV5-1 with TRBJ2-3; 7 positions match TRBD2. The V gene's germline CDR1 is SGHRS and CDR2 YFSETQ. The CDR3 runs to 15 residues. The ends lost 1 base at V and 6 bases at J; junction bases unmatched: 8. In nucleotides, the CDR3 is TGCGCCAGCAGCTTGCGCAGCGGGGTTGGGGATACGCAGTATTTT. Protein product: CASSLRSGVGDTQYF.

The rearrangement joins TRBV7-9 to TRBJ1-5; D gene unclear. With 5 bases removed from V and 4 bases from J, the gap between germline ends came to 21 bases. Germline V gene sequence: CDR1 SEHNR, CDR2 FQNEAQ (reference sequence). This CDR3 has 17 residues. CDR3: CASSPFPTSGLNQPQHF. CDR3 in DNA: TGTGCCAGCAGCCCCTTCCCGACATCCGGACTTAATCAGCCCCAGCATTTT. The full variable domain, its missing parts supplied by reference TRBV7-9 and TRBJ1-5, is DTGVSQNPRHKITKRGQNVTFRCDPISEHNRLYWYRQTLGQGPEFLTYFQNEAQLEKSRLLSDRFSAERPKGSFSTLEIQRTEQGDSAMYLCASSPFPTSGLNQPQHFGDGTRLSIL.

This clone was detected once. This chain joins TRBV19 and TRBJ2-5; 7 nucleotides align to TRBD1. The CDR3 sequence is 18 residues long. The V gene end was trimmed by 2 bases and the J gene end by 1 base; junction bases not matched to a gene: 13. CDR1 is LNHDA and CDR2 is SQIVND in the germline V gene (reference sequence). The CDR3 nucleotides read TGTGCCAGTAGTATATTCGGACAGGTCGTGGGGGCCCAAGAGACCCAGTACTTC. Translation gives CASSIFGQVVGAQETQYF.

The chain combines TRBV9 with TRBJ2-2; the D is unclear. This CDR3 comprises 12 residues. The ends were cut back, 5 bases at V and 1 base at J, with 3 bases in the middle. The germline CDR1 and CDR2 sequences are SGDLS and YYNGEE. The CDR3 is CASRRNTGELFF. The CDR3 bases are TGTGCCAGCAGGCGGAACACCGGGGAGCTGTTTTTT.

A single count supports this clone. This chain connects TRBV4-3 to TRBJ2-5, with D possibly matching TRBD1 (6 bases). The germline V gene encodes CDR1 LGHNA and CDR2 YSLEER. The CDR3 length is 13 residues. Between the trimmed V and J ends, which lost 1 base and 4 bases, there was a span of 7 bases. CDR3 residues: CASSQGGGETQYF. The CDR3 coding sequence is TGCGCCAGCAGCCAAGGAGGGGGAGAGACCCAGTACTTC.

The chain couples TRBV11-3 to TRBJ2-1, with TRBD2 identical over 11 bases. CDR3 size: 16 residues. The junction had 4 bases not matched to a gene; V was cut back by 2 bases and J by 4 bases. In germline, CDR1 is SGHNT, CDR2 YENEEA. The DNA for the CDR3 is TGTGCCAGCAGCTTAACGGGGACTAGCGGTTACAATGAGCAGTTCTTC. It yields the protein CASSLTGTSGYNEQFF.

The CDR3 here is CASSQGTGTDTQYF. The CDR3 nucleotides are TGTGCCAGCAGTCAGGGGACAGGCACAGATACGCAGTATTTT. The chain links TRBV6-5 to TRBJ2-3, with 7 positions matching TRBD1. Germline CDR1 reads MNHEY; CDR2 reads SVGAGI. V shed 5 bases, J shed 1 base, and the junction held 3 bases outside the gene matches. This CDR3 is built from 14 residues.

The chain employs TRBV4-1 and TRBJ2-7; D not resolved. CDR1 is MGHRA and CDR2 is YSYEKL in the germline V gene. The V end was cut by 1 base, the J end by 3 bases, with 10 bases between. The CDR3 is made up of 14 amino acids. The CDR3 nucleotides read TGCGCCAGCAGCCAAGCGCCCTCAGGCTACGAGCAGTACTTC. This encodes CASSQAPSGYEQYF.

This clone appeared once. The rearrangement uses TRBV6-4 and TRBJ2-3; possible D gene TRBD2, 6 bases. This CDR3 contains 16 residues. Germline V gene data show CDR1 as MRHNA and CDR2 as SNTAGT. With 5 bases removed from V and 0 bases from J, the gap between germline ends came to 15 bases. The CDR3 region has the DNA TGTGCCAGCAGTTTGGAGGGGATGGGCAGCACAGATACGCAGTATTTT. This encodes CASSLEGMGSTDTQYF.

In this sample, this clone turned up once. The rearrangement uses TRBV6-1 and TRBJ2-5, with a tentative D call TRBD2 (6 bases). The CDR3 is 13 amino acids. From germline, CDR1 is MNHNS and CDR2 SASEGT. Trimming left V 3 bases short and J 4 bases short, with 9 bases between. The CDR3 reads CASSETRRETQYF. In DNA form, the CDR3 reads TGTGCCAGCAGTGAGACTAGACGAGAGACCCAGTACTTC.

J is TRBJ2-3 and V is TRBV11-3; D is perhaps TRBD2 (5 bases). In germline, CDR1 is SGHNT, CDR2 YENEEA. V was trimmed by 4 bases and J by 1 base, leaving 18 bases between them. The CDR3 runs to 17 residues. CDR3 coding DNA: TGTGCCAGCAGCTCCCGCTACCGGGAAGAGGGCACAGATACGCAGTATTTT. Translated, it gives CASSSRYREEGTDTQYF.

The V call is TRBV5-5, the J call TRBJ2-7; possibly TRBD2 for D (6 bases). V lost 6 bases, J lost 7 bases, and 17 bases lay in between. The CDR3 is 13 amino acids. CDR1 and CDR2 from the germline V gene are SGHKS and YYEKEE (reference sequence). CDR3 sequence reads: CASIIGGVGEQYF. The CDR3, as DNA: TGTGCCAGCATCATCGGCGGGGTCGGAGAGCAGTACTTC.

V gene TRBV7-3 combines with J gene TRBJ2-3; D gene ambiguous. Germline loops: CDR1 SGHTA, CDR2 FQGTGA. The CDR3 totals 13 residues. V lost 5 bases and J lost 2, with 8 bases in between. CDR3 coding DNA: TGTGCCAGCAGCCCCGGGTACACAGATACGCAGTATTTT. As protein: CASSPGYTDTQYF.

Of note for this clone: The germline gene is not matched at one end of the junction; a read error may be the cause. The sample contains more than one DNA sequence encoding this CDR3. The chain has TRBV7-2 and TRBJ1-2, with D tentatively TRBD1 (5 bases). Germline CDR1 SGHTA, CDR2 FQGNSA. This CDR3 spans 14 amino acids. The CDR3 DNA follows: TGTGCCAGCAGCTTAGTCAGGGCTAATTATGGCTACACCTTC. Its translation is CASSLVRANYGYTF.